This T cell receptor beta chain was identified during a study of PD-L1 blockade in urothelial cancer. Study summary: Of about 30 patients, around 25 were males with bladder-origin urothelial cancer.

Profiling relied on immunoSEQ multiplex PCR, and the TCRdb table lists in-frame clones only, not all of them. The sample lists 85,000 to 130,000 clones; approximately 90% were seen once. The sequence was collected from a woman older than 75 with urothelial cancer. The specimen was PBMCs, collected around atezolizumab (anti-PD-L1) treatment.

The DNA of the CDR3 is TGTGCCAGCAGCGGCGGGACAGGGGCGTACAATGAGCAGTTCTTC. Translation: CASSGGTGAYNEQFF. The chain couples TRBV7-9 to TRBJ2-1; 10 bases are shared with TRBD1. V gave up 5 bases and J gave up 4 bases; unmatched junction bases: 5. Germline V gene sequence: CDR1 SEHNR, CDR2 FQNEAQ (reference sequence). There are 15 residues in the CDR3.